The clone carrying this T cell receptor beta chain was counted many times. Its target is unknown. The CDR3 contains 14 residues. CDR1 and CDR2 (germline): DFQATT, SNEGSKA (reference sequence). V was trimmed by 4 bases and J by 0 bases, leaving 11 bases between them. Clinicians diagnosed patients from clinical symptoms, serum thyroxine and TRAb, thyroid ultrasound and orbital computed tomography. The CDR3 regions of TCR beta were amplified from RNA transcripts. The primer set for the first-round RT-PCR of the TCR CDR3 was HTBI. Each CDR3 protein gets one entry after TCRdb re-called the multiplex PCR reads with MiXCR. The table has more than 500,000 distinct CDR3 sequences, around 16% seen once. The data stem from a study of T cells in Graves' hyperthyroidism and ophthalmopathy. Study-wide results and limits: The model identified upcoming ophthalmopathy a median around 7.1 months ahead of onset. From stable hyperthyroidism, ophthalmopathy was separated by a 13 V-J model. Also found in blood were most expanded thyroid clonotypes above 0.001.

The sample taken for sequencing was blood. The gene calls are TRBV20-1 and TRBJ2-3, with unresolved D. The receptor was derived from a woman under 40 with Graves' ophthalmopathy. CDR3 DNA: TGCAGTGCTATGCAGCGACGTAGCACAGATACGCAGTATTTT. Amino acids: CSAMQRRSTDTQYF.